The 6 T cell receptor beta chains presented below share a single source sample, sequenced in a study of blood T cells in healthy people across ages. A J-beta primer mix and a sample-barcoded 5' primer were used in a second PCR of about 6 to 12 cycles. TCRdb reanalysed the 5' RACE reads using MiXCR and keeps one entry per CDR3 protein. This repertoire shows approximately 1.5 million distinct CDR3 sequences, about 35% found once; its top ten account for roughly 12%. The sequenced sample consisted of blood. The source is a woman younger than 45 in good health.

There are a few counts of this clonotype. This CDR3 is CASNSPTDTQYF. The CDR3 bases are TGTGCCAGCAACAGCCCCACAGATACGCAGTATTTT. The chain uses TRBV9 and TRBJ2-3; D ambiguous. The CDR3 sequence is 12 residues long. From germline, CDR1 is SGDLS and CDR2 YYNGEE. V lost 6 bases, J lost 2 bases, and 7 bases lay in between.

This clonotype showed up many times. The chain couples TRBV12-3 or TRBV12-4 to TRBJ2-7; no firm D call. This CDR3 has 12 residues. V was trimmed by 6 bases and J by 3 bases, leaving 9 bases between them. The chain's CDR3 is CASSPDIYEQYF. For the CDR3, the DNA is TGTGCCAGCAGCCCCGACATCTACGAGCAGTACTTC.

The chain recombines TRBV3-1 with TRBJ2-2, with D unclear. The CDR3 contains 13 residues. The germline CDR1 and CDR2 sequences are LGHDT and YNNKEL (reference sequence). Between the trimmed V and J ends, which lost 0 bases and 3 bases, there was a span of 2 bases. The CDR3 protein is CASSQEDTGELFF. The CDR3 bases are TGTGCCAGCAGCCAAGAAGACACCGGGGAGCTGTTTTTT.

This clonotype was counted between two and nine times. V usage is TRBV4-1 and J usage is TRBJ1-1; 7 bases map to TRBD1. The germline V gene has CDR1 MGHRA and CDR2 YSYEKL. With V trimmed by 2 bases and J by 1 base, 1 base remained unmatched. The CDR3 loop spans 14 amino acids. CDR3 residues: CASSQYRGNTEAFF. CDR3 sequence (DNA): TGCGCCAGCAGCCAATACAGGGGGAACACTGAAGCTTTCTTT.

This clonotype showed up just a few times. The CDR3 bases are TGTGCCTGTGACCCGATCCTTAGGGAGACCGGGGAGCTGTTTTTT. Translation gives CACDPILRETGELFF. The chain combines TRBV7-9 with TRBJ2-2; D is perhaps TRBD2 (5 bases). Trimming shortened V by 11 bases and J by 5 bases, and 21 bases separated the two germline ends. The CDR3 loop spans 15 amino acids. The germline V gene encodes CDR1 SEHNR and CDR2 FQNEAQ (reference sequence).

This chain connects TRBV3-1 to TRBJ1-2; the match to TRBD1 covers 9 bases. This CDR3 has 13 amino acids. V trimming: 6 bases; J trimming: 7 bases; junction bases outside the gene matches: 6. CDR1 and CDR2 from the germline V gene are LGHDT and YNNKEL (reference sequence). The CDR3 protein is CASRGTGRGGYTF. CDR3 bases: TGTGCCAGCAGAGGGACAGGGAGAGGTGGCTACACCTTC.